The text below deals with one T cell receptor beta chain. This specimen belongs to a study of blood T cells in healthy people across ages. The CDR3 is 13 residues long. The ends were cut back, 2 bases at V and 6 bases at J, with 8 bases in the middle. CDR1 and CDR2 (germline): MNHEY, SVGAGI. A J-beta primer mix and a sample-barcoded 5' primer were used in a second PCR of roughly 6 to 11 cycles. MiXCR, run by TCRdb on the 5' RACE reads, gives a single entry per CDR3 protein. Seen here are about 1.4 million distinct CDR3 sequences, almost 60% observed once, and the top ten hold 6.5% to 8%. This chain links TRBV6-5 with TRBJ2-1; no firm D call. The sample consisted of blood. The TCR comes from a man aged 18-30 years in good health. The CDR3 DNA follows: TGTGCCAGCAGTTACGGCCGATCCAATGAGCAGTTCTTC. Translation: CASSYGRSNEQFF.